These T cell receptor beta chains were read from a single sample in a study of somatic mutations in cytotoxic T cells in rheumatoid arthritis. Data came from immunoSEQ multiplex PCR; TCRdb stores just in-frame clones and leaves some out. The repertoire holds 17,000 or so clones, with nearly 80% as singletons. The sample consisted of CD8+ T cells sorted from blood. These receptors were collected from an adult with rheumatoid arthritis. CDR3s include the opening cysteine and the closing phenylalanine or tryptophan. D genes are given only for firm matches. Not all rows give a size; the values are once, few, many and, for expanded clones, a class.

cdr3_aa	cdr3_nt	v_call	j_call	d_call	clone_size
CASSLFAGEYEQYF	TGTGCCAGCAGCTTATTCGCGGGGGAGTACGAGCAGTACTTC	TRBV7-6	TRBJ2-7	TRBD2	.
CASSLLLDGGGYTF	TGTGCCAGCAGTTTATTGCTGGACGGGGGCGGCTACACCTTC	TRBV27	TRBJ1-2	.	.
CASSLVGPTDTQYF	TGTGCCAGCAGCTTAGTAGGCCCCACAGATACGCAGTATTTT	TRBV7-6	TRBJ2-3	.	.
CASSQDTYTDTQYF	TGTGCCAGCAGTCAAGACACTTACACAGATACGCAGTATTTT	TRBV6-5	TRBJ2-3	.	.
CASRDRVTGGQPQHF	TGCGCCAGCAGGGACAGGGTGACAGGGGGGCAGCCCCAGCATTTT	TRBV4-1	TRBJ1-5	TRBD1	.
CASSVIAGGSYEQYF	TGTGCCAGCAGTGTTATAGCGGGGGGGTCTTACGAGCAGTACTTC	TRBV6-1	TRBJ2-7	TRBD2	.
CASSPSGGTGGHSGANVLTF	TGCGCCAGCAGCCCAAGCGGGGGGACAGGGGGGCACTCTGGGGCCAACGTCCTGACTTTC	TRBV4-1	TRBJ2-6	TRBD1	.
CASRGWGANTGELFF	TGTGCCAGCCGAGGGTGGGGGGCGAACACCGGGGAGCTGTTTTTT	TRBV2	TRBJ2-2	.	.
CASSEAFHWVGYTF	TGTGCCAGCAGTGAAGCTTTCCATTGGGTTGGCTACACCTTC	TRBV6-1	TRBJ1-2	.	.
CASSSYRDGEYNEQFF	TGTGCCAGCAGCTCGTACAGGGACGGAGAATACAATGAGCAGTTCTTC	TRBV11-2	TRBJ2-1	.	.
CASSSGGAREQYF	TGTGCCAGCAGCTCGGGCGGGGCTCGGGAGCAGTACTTC	TRBV27	TRBJ2-7	.	.
CASSQTRTGMPYGYTF	TGCGCCAGCAGCCAGACTCGGACAGGGATGCCCTATGGCTACACCTTC	TRBV4-1	TRBJ1-2	TRBD1	.
CASNPRDRFGLNTEAFF	TGTGCCAGCAACCCCCGGGACAGGTTTGGTCTTAACACTGAAGCTTTCTTT	TRBV28	TRBJ1-1	TRBD1	.
CASSHPQGLQGGYTF	TGCGCCAGCAGCCATCCTCAGGGACTCCAGGGCGGCTACACCTTC	TRBV4-1	TRBJ1-2	.	.
CASSLGQGIDEQYF	TGCGCCAGCAGCCTGGGACAGGGGATCGACGAGCAGTACTTC	TRBV5-1	TRBJ2-7	TRBD1	.
CASSVGRGGNQPQHF	TGTGCCAGCAGTGTGGGCAGGGGCGGCAATCAGCCCCAGCATTTT	TRBV6-1	TRBJ1-5	.	few
CASSQANTGELFF	TGTGCCAGCTCTCAGGCGAACACCGGGGAGCTGTTTTTT	TRBV9	TRBJ2-2	.	.
CAWSAGANYGYTF	TGTGCCTGGAGTGCGGGGGCCAACTATGGCTACACCTTC	TRBV30	TRBJ1-2	.	.
CASSSRQENTEAFF	TGTGCCAGCAGTTCCAGACAGGAGAACACTGAAGCTTTCTTT	TRBV7-9	TRBJ1-1	.	.
CASSYPGGTSTDTQYF	TGCGCCAGCAGCTACCCGGGGGGGACAAGCACAGATACGCAGTATTTT	TRBV5-1	TRBJ2-3	TRBD2	once
CASSLTGYQPQHF	TGTGCCAGCAGTTTGACAGGGTACCAGCCCCAGCATTTT	TRBV28	TRBJ1-5	TRBD1	.
CASSLAGRVSADTEAFF	TGCGCCAGCAGCTTGGCCGGGCGGGTATCGGCGGACACTGAAGCTTTCTTT	TRBV5-1	TRBJ1-1	.	.
CASSFNTGELFF	TGCGCCAGCAGCTTCAACACCGGGGAGCTGTTTTTT	TRBV5-1	TRBJ2-2	.	.
CASSLRGATPDTQYF	TGTGCCAGCAGCTTGAGAGGCGCAACCCCAGATACGCAGTATTTT	TRBV5-8	TRBJ2-3	.	.
CASMGADTEAFF	TGTGCCAGCATGGGGGCGGACACTGAAGCTTTCTTT	TRBV2	TRBJ1-1	.	.
CASSLGTVAGELFF	TGTGCCAGCAGCTTAGGGACAGTCGCCGGGGAGCTGTTTTTT	TRBV11-1	TRBJ2-2	.	few
CASSASGGGNEQFF	TGTGCCAGCAGCGCTAGCGGGGGGGGCAATGAGCAGTTCTTC	TRBV6-5	TRBJ2-1	TRBD2	.
CASVPGLGTDTQYF	TGTGCCAGCGTGCCGGGACTAGGCACAGATACGCAGTATTTT	TRBV2	TRBJ2-3	TRBD2	.
CASSLWRGSGSGNTIYF	TGTGCCAGTAGTCTCTGGAGGGGATCCGGCTCTGGAAACACCATATATTTT	TRBV19	TRBJ1-3	.	once
CASSSMVGYNEQFF	TGTGCCAGCAGTTCGATGGTGGGTTACAATGAGCAGTTCTTC	TRBV27	TRBJ2-1	.	.
CATSRGSGEAFF	TGTGCCACCAGCAGAGGTAGCGGAGAAGCTTTCTTT	TRBV15	TRBJ1-1	.	.
CASSFSRSAGTDTQYF	TGTGCCAGCAGCTTTAGCCGGAGCGCTGGCACAGATACGCAGTATTTT	TRBV11-3	TRBJ2-3	.	.
CASSDKVTASYEQYF	TGTGCCAGCAGTGATAAAGTGACAGCGTCCTACGAGCAGTACTTC	TRBV6-1	TRBJ2-7	.	.
CASSLSRTLNTEAFF	TGTGCCAGCAGTTTATCAAGGACTTTGAACACTGAAGCTTTCTTT	TRBV28	TRBJ1-1	.	.
CASSALSNYGYTF	TGTGCCAGCAGTGCCCTGTCTAACTATGGCTACACCTTC	TRBV6-1	TRBJ1-2	.	.
CAISGAGNTIYF	TGTGCCATCTCAGGGGCGGGAAACACCATATATTTT	TRBV2	TRBJ1-3	.	.
CASSWTTGGREVEQYF	TGCGCCAGCAGCTGGACAACAGGGGGCAGAGAAGTCGAGCAGTACTTC	TRBV5-1	TRBJ2-7	TRBD1	once
CASKQTGNSYNEQFF	TGTGCCAGCAAACAGACAGGGAACTCCTACAATGAGCAGTTCTTC	TRBV28	TRBJ2-1	TRBD1	.
CASSGRPGPLVGSGYTF	TGTGCCAGCAGTGGCCGTCCGGGACCACTGGTGGGTTCTGGCTACACCTTC	TRBV2	TRBJ1-2	.	.
CASSPQWGPEQYF	TGTGCCAGCAGCCCACAATGGGGCCCCGAGCAGTACTTC	TRBV7-9	TRBJ2-7	.	.